Sequencing of this TCR beta chain was carried out in a study of T cells in pancreatic ductal adenocarcinoma. The selected patients with pancreatic ductal adenocarcinoma had surgery but no neoadjuvant therapy. Concerning this clone itself: Its target is not known.

Study-level points and caveats: Tumor and blood clonality did not differ significantly, about 0.1 versus 0.07. Comparisons of tumor and blood clonality may show falsely lower tumor diversity. Tumor samples had fewer productive templates and approximately 8.2-fold fewer unique clonotypes than blood.

Trimming removed 4 bases from V and 5 bases from J, with 18 bases in between. Germline CDR1 SGHRS, CDR2 YFSETQ. The length of the CDR3 is 15 residues. Here immunoSEQ multiplex PCR was the method, and the copy in TCRdb shows in-frame clones only, minus some. The data hold around 94,000 clones, with nearly 95% observed a single time. Specimen: PBMCs. This chain connects TRBV5-1 to TRBJ1-2, with a tentative D call TRBD1 (6 bases). This sequence was found in a human donor with pancreatic ductal adenocarcinoma. The DNA of the CDR3 is TGCGCCAGCAGCGAGGGTCCGGGACACCGTTATGGCTACACCTTC. Translation: CASSEGPGHRYGYTF.